The rows below give T cell receptor beta chains drawn from one sample of a study of shared T cell receptors in the human thymus. Here immunoSEQ multiplex PCR was the method, and the copy in TCRdb shows in-frame clones only, minus some. The sample has some 720,000 clones, around nine tenths seen once. These same records also appear under a second study, on human thymus T cells.

Sequencing was carried out using thymocytes. These receptor sequences come from a boy less than two years old with a congenital heart defect. CDR3s include the opening cysteine and the closing phenylalanine or tryptophan. The D gene is left open where the match is weak. Not every row has a clone size; where given, it reads once, few, many or a size class.

J gene: TRBJ2-5; clone size: NA; D gene: TRBD2; V gene: TRBV30; CDR3 protein: CAWSRKREGGETQYF; CDR3 DNA: TGTGCCTGGAGTCGGAAGCGGGAGGGCGGAGAGACCCAGTACTTC
J gene: TRBJ1-2; clone size: NA; D gene: NA; V gene: TRBV10-3; CDR3 protein: CAISHPDSHYGYTF; CDR3 DNA: TGTGCCATCAGTCATCCGGACAGTCACTATGGCTACACCTTC
J gene: TRBJ2-2; clone size: few; D gene: NA; V gene: TRBV28; CDR3 protein: CASSWTYSNTGELFF; CDR3 DNA: TGTGCCAGCAGTTGGACTTATTCAAACACCGGGGAGCTGTTTTTT
J gene: TRBJ2-7; clone size: NA; D gene: TRBD1; V gene: TRBV7-2; CDR3 protein: CASSPLGPLDRARSYEQYF; CDR3 DNA: TGTGCCAGCAGCCCTCTCGGCCCCCTGGACAGGGCCCGCTCCTACGAGCAGTACTTC
J gene: TRBJ2-7; clone size: NA; D gene: TRBD2; V gene: TRBV19; CDR3 protein: CASSIGRAYIGLAGSSGSYEQYF; CDR3 DNA: TGTGCCAGTAGTATTGGAAGGGCTTACATTGGACTAGCGGGGTCCTCGGGGTCCTACGAGCAGTACTTC
J gene: TRBJ2-3; clone size: NA; D gene: TRBD2; V gene: TRBV7-8; CDR3 protein: CASSPPRSGKSDTQYF; CDR3 DNA: TGTGCCAGCAGCCCCCCGAGGAGCGGGAAGTCAGATACGCAGTATTTT
J gene: TRBJ2-1; clone size: NA; D gene: NA; V gene: TRBV4-1; CDR3 protein: CASTGGGGGHNEQFF; CDR3 DNA: TGCGCCAGCACGGGGGGAGGGGGTGGGCACAATGAGCAGTTCTTC
J gene: TRBJ2-7; clone size: few; D gene: TRBD2; V gene: TRBV6-5; CDR3 protein: CASSYSPAGHSYEQYF; CDR3 DNA: TGTGCCAGCAGTTACTCGCCAGCGGGGCACTCCTACGAGCAGTACTTC
J gene: TRBJ2-7; clone size: NA; D gene: TRBD2; V gene: TRBV28; CDR3 protein: CASSLCMSGRARGVQYF; CDR3 DNA: TGTGCCAGCAGTTTATGCATGAGCGGGAGGGCCCGGGGGGTGCAGTACTTC
J gene: TRBJ1-3; clone size: NA; D gene: NA; V gene: TRBV14; CDR3 protein: CASSQEFIADTIYF; CDR3 DNA: TGTGCCAGCAGCCAAGAGTTCATAGCGGACACCATATATTTT
J gene: TRBJ2-7; clone size: NA; D gene: TRBD1; V gene: TRBV7-2; CDR3 protein: CASSLGGTAPREQYF; CDR3 DNA: TGTGCCAGCAGCTTAGGAGGGACAGCCCCTCGCGAGCAGTACTTC
J gene: TRBJ2-3; clone size: NA; D gene: TRBD2; V gene: TRBV30; CDR3 protein: CAWLGGGEDTQYF; CDR3 DNA: TGTGCCTGGCTCGGGGGGGGTGAAGATACGCAGTATTTT
J gene: TRBJ2-2; clone size: NA; D gene: TRBD2; V gene: TRBV5-6; CDR3 protein: CASSLKRDSNTGELFF; CDR3 DNA: TGTGCCAGCAGCTTGAAGCGGGACTCCAACACCGGGGAGCTGTTTTTT
J gene: TRBJ2-3; clone size: NA; D gene: TRBD2; V gene: TRBV6-1; CDR3 protein: CASSEALREDATDTQYF; CDR3 DNA: TGTGCCAGCAGTGAAGCGCTTCGGGAGGATGCCACAGATACGCAGTATTTT
J gene: TRBJ2-5; clone size: once; D gene: NA; V gene: TRBV14; CDR3 protein: CASSITVAIRETQYF; CDR3 DNA: TGTGCCAGCAGCATTACCGTAGCGATCAGAGAGACCCAGTACTTC
J gene: TRBJ1-1; clone size: NA; D gene: NA; V gene: TRBV11-2; CDR3 protein: CASSLEPAPGPEAFF; CDR3 DNA: TGTGCCAGCAGCTTAGAGCCGGCCCCAGGCCCTGAAGCTTTCTTT
J gene: TRBJ1-2; clone size: NA; D gene: NA; V gene: TRBV14; CDR3 protein: CASSPLGEGWSGYTF; CDR3 DNA: TGTGCCAGCAGTCCCCTCGGGGAGGGTTGGTCTGGCTACACCTTC
J gene: TRBJ1-1; clone size: NA; D gene: TRBD1; V gene: TRBV15; CDR3 protein: CATRTGVVNTEAFF; CDR3 DNA: TGTGCCACCCGGACAGGGGTGGTGAACACTGAAGCTTTCTTT
J gene: TRBJ2-1; clone size: NA; D gene: NA; V gene: TRBV4-3; CDR3 protein: CASSQAGLGHEQFF; CDR3 DNA: TGCGCCAGCAGCCAAGCAGGACTGGGCCATGAGCAGTTCTTC
J gene: TRBJ2-7; clone size: NA; D gene: TRBD1; V gene: TRBV2; CDR3 protein: CASSDSGTGDEQYF; CDR3 DNA: TGTGCCAGCAGCGACTCGGGTACAGGGGACGAGCAGTACTTC
J gene: TRBJ2-7; clone size: NA; D gene: NA; V gene: TRBV7-6; CDR3 protein: CASSLREGAHEQYF; CDR3 DNA: TGTGCCAGCAGCTTAAGGGAAGGGGCTCACGAGCAGTACTTC
J gene: TRBJ2-1; clone size: NA; D gene: NA; V gene: TRBV19; CDR3 protein: CASNVTEDEQFF; CDR3 DNA: TGTGCCAGTAATGTCACAGAAGATGAGCAGTTCTTC
J gene: TRBJ1-5; clone size: NA; D gene: NA; V gene: TRBV2; CDR3 protein: CASRGGDSNQPQHF; CDR3 DNA: TGTGCCAGCAGAGGAGGGGATAGCAATCAGCCCCAGCATTTT
J gene: TRBJ2-3; clone size: NA; D gene: TRBD2; V gene: TRBV27; CDR3 protein: CASSPLAGGGIQYF; CDR3 DNA: TGTGCCAGCAGTCCCCTAGCGGGAGGGGGCATTCAGTATTTT
J gene: TRBJ1-2; clone size: NA; D gene: TRBD1; V gene: TRBV9; CDR3 protein: CASSPRDRVGYTF; CDR3 DNA: TGTGCCAGCAGCCCCCGGGACAGGGTTGGCTACACCTTC
J gene: TRBJ1-5; clone size: NA; D gene: TRBD1; V gene: TRBV15; CDR3 protein: CATSPRTGTGNQPQHF; CDR3 DNA: TGTGCCACCAGCCCGCGGACAGGGACGGGCAATCAGCCCCAGCATTTT
J gene: TRBJ2-5; clone size: NA; D gene: TRBD1; V gene: TRBV7-2; CDR3 protein: CASSRIWDRGRQETQYF; CDR3 DNA: TGTGCCAGCAGCCGAATATGGGACAGGGGAAGACAAGAGACCCAGTACTTC
J gene: TRBJ2-3; clone size: NA; D gene: NA; V gene: TRBV5-1; CDR3 protein: CASRPPPGLSTDTQYF; CDR3 DNA: TGCGCCAGCAGACCCCCTCCCGGACTTAGCACAGATACGCAGTATTTT
J gene: TRBJ2-1; clone size: NA; D gene: NA; V gene: TRBV29-1; CDR3 protein: CRAIGGSLGYEQFF; CDR3 DNA: TGCAGAGCCATCGGGGGATCACTAGGCTATGAGCAGTTCTTC
J gene: TRBJ2-2; clone size: NA; D gene: TRBD2; V gene: TRBV4-1; CDR3 protein: CASRAGLAGGTGELFF; CDR3 DNA: TGCGCCAGCAGGGCTGGACTAGCGGGCGGCACCGGGGAGCTGTTTTTT
J gene: TRBJ2-1; clone size: NA; D gene: NA; V gene: TRBV4-2; CDR3 protein: CASTRGGEDYNEQFF; CDR3 DNA: TGTGCCAGCACGAGGGGGGGGGAGGATTACAATGAGCAGTTCTTC
J gene: TRBJ1-5; clone size: NA; D gene: NA; V gene: TRBV21-1; CDR3 protein: CASSNDSKEQPQHF; CDR3 DNA: TGTGCCAGCAGCAATGACAGCAAGGAGCAGCCCCAGCATTTT
J gene: TRBJ2-7; clone size: NA; D gene: NA; V gene: TRBV15; CDR3 protein: CATSRESTSHEQYF; CDR3 DNA: TGTGCCACCAGCAGAGAGTCTACGTCCCACGAGCAGTACTTC
J gene: TRBJ2-5; clone size: NA; D gene: NA; V gene: TRBV6-1; CDR3 protein: CASSEGKEYQETQYF; CDR3 DNA: TGTGCCAGCAGTGAAGGGAAGGAGTACCAAGAGACCCAGTACTTC
J gene: TRBJ2-7; clone size: NA; D gene: TRBD2; V gene: TRBV4-3; CDR3 protein: CASSQAETSGRGALLPNYEQYF; CDR3 DNA: TGCGCCAGCAGCCAAGCGGAGACTAGCGGGAGAGGCGCTCTGTTGCCAAACTACGAGCAGTACTTC
J gene: TRBJ2-7; clone size: once; D gene: NA; V gene: TRBV5-8; CDR3 protein: CASTRVRGYEQYF; CDR3 DNA: TGTGCCAGCACCCGCGTAAGGGGCTACGAGCAGTACTTC
J gene: TRBJ2-6; clone size: once; D gene: TRBD2; V gene: TRBV4-3; CDR3 protein: CASSQGPGLAVGSGANVLTF; CDR3 DNA: TGCGCCAGCAGCCAAGGTCCCGGACTAGCGGTAGGGTCTGGGGCCAACGTCCTGACTTTC
J gene: TRBJ2-1; clone size: NA; D gene: NA; V gene: TRBV5-4; CDR3 protein: CASSLADEQFF; CDR3 DNA: TGTGCCAGCAGCTTGGCGGATGAGCAGTTCTTC
J gene: TRBJ2-7; clone size: NA; D gene: TRBD2; V gene: TRBV18; CDR3 protein: CASSPGLAYPYEQYF; CDR3 DNA: TGTGCCAGCTCCCCAGGACTAGCGTATCCCTACGAGCAGTACTTC
J gene: TRBJ2-5; clone size: NA; D gene: NA; V gene: TRBV2; CDR3 protein: CASGLRGPDETQYF; CDR3 DNA: TGTGCCAGTGGCCTGCGGGGGCCAGATGAGACCCAGTACTTC
J gene: TRBJ1-3; clone size: NA; D gene: NA; V gene: TRBV14; CDR3 protein: CASSQGGGPSGNTIYF; CDR3 DNA: TGTGCCAGCAGCCAAGGGGGGGGTCCCTCTGGAAACACCATATATTTT
J gene: TRBJ2-7; clone size: NA; D gene: NA; V gene: TRBV5-1; CDR3 protein: CASSLDSWYSYEQYF; CDR3 DNA: TGCGCCAGCAGCTTGGATAGCTGGTACTCCTACGAGCAGTACTTC
J gene: TRBJ1-4; clone size: NA; D gene: TRBD1; V gene: TRBV9; CDR3 protein: CASSVEDRDATNEKLFF; CDR3 DNA: TGTGCCAGCAGCGTAGAAGACAGGGATGCAACTAATGAAAAACTGTTTTTT
J gene: TRBJ2-5; clone size: NA; D gene: TRBD1; V gene: TRBV25-1; CDR3 protein: CASSSRTGFSQETQYF; CDR3 DNA: TGTGCCAGCAGTTCCCGGACAGGTTTCTCCCAAGAGACCCAGTACTTC
J gene: TRBJ1-4; clone size: NA; D gene: TRBD1; V gene: TRBV6-1; CDR3 protein: CASSGTGVNEKLFF; CDR3 DNA: TGTGCCAGCAGTGGGACAGGGGTTAATGAAAAACTGTTTTTT
J gene: TRBJ2-3; clone size: NA; D gene: TRBD2; V gene: TRBV10-3; CDR3 protein: CAISEGTSGLTDTQYF; CDR3 DNA: TGTGCCATCAGTGAGGGGACTAGCGGTCTCACAGATACGCAGTATTTT
J gene: TRBJ2-7; clone size: NA; D gene: TRBD1; V gene: TRBV7-9; CDR3 protein: CASSSGPDRDRPYEQYF; CDR3 DNA: TGTGCCAGCAGCTCTGGACCAGATCGGGACAGACCCTACGAGCAGTACTTC
J gene: TRBJ2-1; clone size: NA; D gene: TRBD2; V gene: TRBV4-3; CDR3 protein: CASSQGPPSGMSTNEQFF; CDR3 DNA: TGCGCCAGCAGCCAAGGTCCTCCTAGCGGGATGTCTACCAATGAGCAGTTCTTC
J gene: TRBJ2-2; clone size: NA; D gene: TRBD2; V gene: TRBV7-4; CDR3 protein: CASRTGTSGLSGNTGELFF; CDR3 DNA: TGTGCCAGCAGAACCGGGACTAGCGGGCTCTCCGGAAACACCGGGGAGCTGTTTTTT
J gene: TRBJ2-5; clone size: NA; D gene: TRBD2; V gene: TRBV5-1; CDR3 protein: CASSFGRLAGTQETQYF; CDR3 DNA: TGCGCCAGCAGCTTTGGAAGACTAGCGGGGACCCAAGAGACCCAGTACTTC